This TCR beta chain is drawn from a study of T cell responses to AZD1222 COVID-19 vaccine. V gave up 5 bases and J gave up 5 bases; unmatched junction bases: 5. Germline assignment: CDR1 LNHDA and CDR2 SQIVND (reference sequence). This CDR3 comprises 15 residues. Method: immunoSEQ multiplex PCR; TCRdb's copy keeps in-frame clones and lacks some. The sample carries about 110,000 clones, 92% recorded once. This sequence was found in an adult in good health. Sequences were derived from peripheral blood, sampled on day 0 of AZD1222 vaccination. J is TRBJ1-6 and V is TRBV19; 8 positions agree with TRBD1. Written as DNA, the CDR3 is TGTGCCAGTAGTCCGGGGACAGGCGATAATTCACCCCTCCACTTT. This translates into CASSPGTGDNSPLHF.